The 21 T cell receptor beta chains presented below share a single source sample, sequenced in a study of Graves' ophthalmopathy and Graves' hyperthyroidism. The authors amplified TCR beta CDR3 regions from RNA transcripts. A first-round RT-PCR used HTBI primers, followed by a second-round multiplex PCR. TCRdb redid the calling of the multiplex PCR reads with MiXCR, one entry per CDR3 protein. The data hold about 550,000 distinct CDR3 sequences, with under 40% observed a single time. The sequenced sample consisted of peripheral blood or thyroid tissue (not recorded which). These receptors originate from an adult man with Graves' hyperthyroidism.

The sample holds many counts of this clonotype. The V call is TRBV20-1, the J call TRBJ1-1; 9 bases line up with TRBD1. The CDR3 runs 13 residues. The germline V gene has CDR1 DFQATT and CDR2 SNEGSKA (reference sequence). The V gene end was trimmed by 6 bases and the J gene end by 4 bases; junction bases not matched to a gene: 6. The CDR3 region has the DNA TGCAGTGCGGACAGGGGAGCGGGCACTGAAGCTTTCTTT. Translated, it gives CSADRGAGTEAFF.

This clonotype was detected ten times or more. The CDR3 DNA reads TGTGCCAGCAGCTTAACAGGACAGGGGACCCCCACTGAAGCTTTCTTT. Residues: CASSLTGQGTPTEAFF. This sequence joins TRBV7-9 and TRBJ1-1; 9 bases map to TRBD1. V gave up 2 bases and J gave up 4 bases; unmatched junction bases: 8. The germline V gene has CDR1 SEHNR and CDR2 FQNEAQ (reference sequence). The CDR3 extends over 16 amino acids.

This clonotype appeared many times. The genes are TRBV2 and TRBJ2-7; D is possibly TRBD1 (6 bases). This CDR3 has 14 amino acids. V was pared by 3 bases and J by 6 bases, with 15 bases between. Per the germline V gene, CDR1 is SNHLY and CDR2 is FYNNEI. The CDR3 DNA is TGTGCCAGCAGTGACTCCGGGACACGGGGCGAGCAGTACTTC. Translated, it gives CASSDSGTRGEQYF.

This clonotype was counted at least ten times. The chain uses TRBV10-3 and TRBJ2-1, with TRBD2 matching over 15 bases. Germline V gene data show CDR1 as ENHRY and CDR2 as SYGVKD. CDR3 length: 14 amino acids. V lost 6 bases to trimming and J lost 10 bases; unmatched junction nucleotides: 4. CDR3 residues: CAISAGTSGREQFF. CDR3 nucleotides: TGTGCCATCAGCGCCGGGACTAGCGGGAGGGAGCAGTTCTTC.

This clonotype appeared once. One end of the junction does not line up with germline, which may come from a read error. The CDR3 spells CASRIGVDGHTF. In DNA, the CDR3 is TGCGCCAGCAGGATAGGAGTGGATGGCCACACCTTC. This chain connects TRBV5-1 to TRBJ1-2; D ambiguous. The CDR3 covers 12 residues. Germline assignment: CDR1 SGHRS and CDR2 YFSETQ.

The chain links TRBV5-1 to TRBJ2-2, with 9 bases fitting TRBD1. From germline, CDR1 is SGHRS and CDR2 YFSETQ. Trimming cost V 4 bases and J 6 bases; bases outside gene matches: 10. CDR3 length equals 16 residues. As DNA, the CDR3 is TGCGCCAGCAGCATCCGGACAGGGGTTTTGGCCGGGGAGCTGTTTTTT. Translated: CASSIRTGVLAGELFF.

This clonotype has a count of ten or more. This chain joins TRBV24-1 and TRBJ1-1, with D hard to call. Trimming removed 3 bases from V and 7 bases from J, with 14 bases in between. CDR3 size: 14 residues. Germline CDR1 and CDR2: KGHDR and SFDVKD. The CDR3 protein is CATSDPGRNHEAFF. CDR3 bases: TGTGCCACCAGTGATCCGGGGAGAAATCATGAAGCTTTCTTT.

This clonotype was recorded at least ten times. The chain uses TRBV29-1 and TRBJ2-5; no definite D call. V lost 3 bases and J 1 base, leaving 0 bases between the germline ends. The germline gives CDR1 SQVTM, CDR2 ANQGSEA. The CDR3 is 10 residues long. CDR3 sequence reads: CSVDQETQYF. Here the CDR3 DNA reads TGCAGCGTTGACCAAGAGACCCAGTACTTC.

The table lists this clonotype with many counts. DNA for the CDR3: TGCAGCGTTGAAGCACAGGGAGTTGACGAGCAGTACTTC. Its protein is CSVEAQGVDEQYF. The chain links TRBV29-1 to TRBJ2-7, with D perhaps TRBD1 (6 bases). Germline loops: CDR1 SQVTM, CDR2 ANQGSEA. V lost 1 base and J lost 5, with 12 bases in between. The CDR3 loop spans 13 amino acids.

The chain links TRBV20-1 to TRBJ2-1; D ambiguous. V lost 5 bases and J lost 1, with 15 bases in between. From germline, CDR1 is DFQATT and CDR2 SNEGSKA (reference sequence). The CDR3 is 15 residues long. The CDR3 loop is CSAYKESRSYNEQFF. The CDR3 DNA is TGCAGTGCTTACAAGGAGAGTAGGTCCTACAATGAGCAGTTCTTC.

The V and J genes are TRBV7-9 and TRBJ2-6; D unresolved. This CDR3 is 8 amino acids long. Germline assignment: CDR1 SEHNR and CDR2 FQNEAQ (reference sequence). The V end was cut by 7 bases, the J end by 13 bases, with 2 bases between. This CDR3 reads CASNVLTF. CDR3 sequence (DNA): TGTGCCAGCAATGTCCTGACTTTC.

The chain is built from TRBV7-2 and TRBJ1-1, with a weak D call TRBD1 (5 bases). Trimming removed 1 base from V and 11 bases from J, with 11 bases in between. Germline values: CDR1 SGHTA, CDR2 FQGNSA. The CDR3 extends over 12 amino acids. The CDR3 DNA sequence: TGTGCCAGCAGCTTAGGTCCCGGGGGGGCTTTCTTT. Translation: CASSLGPGGAFF.

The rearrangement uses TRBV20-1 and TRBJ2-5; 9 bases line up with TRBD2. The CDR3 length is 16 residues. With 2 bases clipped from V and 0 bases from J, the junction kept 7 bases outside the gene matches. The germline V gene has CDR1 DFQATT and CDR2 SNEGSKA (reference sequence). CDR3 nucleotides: TGCAGTGCTAGACAATCTAGCGGGGCTTACCAAGAGACCCAGTACTTC. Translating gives CSARQSSGAYQETQYF.

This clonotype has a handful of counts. Here the CDR3 DNA reads TGTGCCAGCAGTCGATTGCGCTATGGCTACACCTTC. Translated, it gives CASSRLRYGYTF. V is TRBV28 and J is TRBJ1-2; D gene uncertain. The length of the CDR3 is 12 residues. V lost 5 bases to trimming and J lost 4 bases, with 8 bases between them. Looked up from germline, CDR1 is MDHEN and CDR2 is SYDVKM.

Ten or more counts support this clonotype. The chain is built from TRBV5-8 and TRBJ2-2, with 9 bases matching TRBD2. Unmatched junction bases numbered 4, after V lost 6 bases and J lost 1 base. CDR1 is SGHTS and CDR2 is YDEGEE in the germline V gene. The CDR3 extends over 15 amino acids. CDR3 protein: CASNLAGQNTGELFF. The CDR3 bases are TGTGCCAGCAACCTAGCGGGGCAGAACACCGGGGAGCTGTTTTTT.

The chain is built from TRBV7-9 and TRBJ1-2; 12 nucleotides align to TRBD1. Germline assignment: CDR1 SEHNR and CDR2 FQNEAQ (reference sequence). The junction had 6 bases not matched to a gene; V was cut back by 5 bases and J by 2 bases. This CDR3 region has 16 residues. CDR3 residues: CASSVGTGGANYGYTF. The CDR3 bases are TGTGCCAGCAGCGTCGGGACAGGGGGCGCCAACTATGGCTACACCTTC.

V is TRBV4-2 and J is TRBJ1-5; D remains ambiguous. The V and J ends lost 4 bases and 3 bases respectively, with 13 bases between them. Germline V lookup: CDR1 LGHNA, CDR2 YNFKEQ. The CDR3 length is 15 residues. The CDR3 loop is CASSLSTSDNQPQHF. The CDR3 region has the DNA TGTGCCAGCAGCCTGTCGACGTCGGACAATCAGCCCCAGCATTTT.

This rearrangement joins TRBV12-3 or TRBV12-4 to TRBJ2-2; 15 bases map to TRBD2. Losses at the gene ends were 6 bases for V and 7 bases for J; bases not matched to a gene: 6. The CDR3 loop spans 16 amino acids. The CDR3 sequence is CASSPGLAGGNGELFF. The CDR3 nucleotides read TGTGCCAGCAGCCCCGGACTAGCGGGGGGGAACGGGGAGCTGTTTTTT.

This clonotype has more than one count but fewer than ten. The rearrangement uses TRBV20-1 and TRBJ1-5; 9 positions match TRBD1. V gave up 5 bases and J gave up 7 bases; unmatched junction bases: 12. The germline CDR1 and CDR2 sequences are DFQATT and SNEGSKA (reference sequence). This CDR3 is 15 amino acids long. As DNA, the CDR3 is TGCAGTGCTGGAGTCAGTACAGGGGGCGGGCAGCCCCAGCATTTT. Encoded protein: CSAGVSTGGGQPQHF.

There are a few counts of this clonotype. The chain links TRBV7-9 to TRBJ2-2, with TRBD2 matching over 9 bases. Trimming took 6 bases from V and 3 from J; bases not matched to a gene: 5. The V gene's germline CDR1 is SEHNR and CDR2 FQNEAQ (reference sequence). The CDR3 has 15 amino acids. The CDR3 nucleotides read TGTGCCAGCAGTCGGCTAGCGGGGTACACCGGGGAGCTGTTTTTT. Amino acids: CASSRLAGYTGELFF.

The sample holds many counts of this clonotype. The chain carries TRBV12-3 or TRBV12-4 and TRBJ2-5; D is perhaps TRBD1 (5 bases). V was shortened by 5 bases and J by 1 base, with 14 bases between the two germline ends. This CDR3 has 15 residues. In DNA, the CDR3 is TGTGCCAGCAGTGCACTAACAGGAGTCCAAGAGACCCAGTACTTC. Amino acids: CASSALTGVQETQYF.